Presented here are 27 T cell receptor beta chains from one specimen sequenced in a study of cytomegalovirus exposure and HLA in healthy donors. Researchers ran the PCR with 60 Vbeta and 13 Jbeta primers. The table came from immunoSEQ multiplex PCR; TCRdb's copy has only in-frame clones and leaves some out. Among over 100,000 clones listed, roughly a tenth were seen once. The sequencing sample was made of PBMCs. Receptors originate from a man aged 35 to 55 in good health and CMV-seropositive.

This clone showed up just a few times. This chain uses TRBV4-1 with TRBJ1-4, with D maybe TRBD1 (5 bases). Germline V lookup: CDR1 MGHRA, CDR2 YSYEKL. The CDR3 runs to 15 residues. Trimming left V 3 bases short and J 6 bases short, with 14 bases between. The CDR3 DNA is TGCGCCAGCAGCCACTGGGGTGGGGCCGATGAAAAACTGTTTTTT. Translating gives CASSHWGGADEKLFF.

This clone turned up a few times. The rearrangement uses TRBV7-6 and TRBJ1-1; possible D gene TRBD1, 5 bases. The CDR3 sequence is 13 residues long. Per the germline V gene, CDR1 is SGHVS and CDR2 is FNYEAQ. V dropped 5 bases and J dropped 1 base, with 8 bases sitting between them. The chain's CDR3 is CASSTGPNTEAFF. DNA for the CDR3: TGTGCCAGCAGCACAGGACCGAACACTGAAGCTTTCTTT.

This clone was counted a few times. An end of the junction differs from the germline gene, which may be a read error. The chain joins TRBV5-4 to TRBJ2-2, with D maybe TRBD2 (6 bases). This CDR3 is built from 16 residues. Germline V CDR1 and CDR2: SGHNT, YYREEE (reference sequence). The CDR3 reads CVSSLVGGGLTGELFF. The CDR3 nucleotides are TGTGTCAGCAGCTTGGTTGGGGGAGGTTTGACCGGGGAGCTGTTTTTT.

The chain is built from TRBV6-5 and TRBJ2-7; 10 bases map to TRBD1. The CDR3 runs to 15 residues. The J segment lost 3 bases and the V segment lost 2 bases, leaving 4 bases of the junction unmatched. The germline V gene encodes CDR1 MNHEY and CDR2 SVGAGI. This CDR3 reads CASSYRTGGVYEQYF. The CDR3 DNA reads TGTGCCAGCAGTTACAGGACAGGGGGGGTCTACGAGCAGTACTTC.

V gene TRBV28 combines with J gene TRBJ1-2; TRBD1 aligns across 8 bases. The CDR3 consists of 16 residues. Germline CDR1 reads MDHEN; CDR2 reads SYDVKM. V dropped 6 bases and J dropped 3; count of bases not matched to a gene: 12. CDR3 sequence (DNA): TGTGCCAGCAGGGGCCAGGGGGCGGGGGGGGACTATGGCTACACCTTC. It is translated as CASRGQGAGGDYGYTF.

A few counts support this clone. This rearrangement joins TRBV4-1 to TRBJ2-5; D is uncertain. The V end lost 1 base, the J end lost 4 bases, and 7 bases lay between the germline ends. CDR3 size: 13 residues. Germline loops: CDR1 MGHRA, CDR2 YSYEKL. CDR3 nucleotide sequence: TGCGCCAGCAGCCAAGGTAGTACAGAGACCCAGTACTTC. Its translation is CASSQGSTETQYF.

The rearrangement links TRBV27 to TRBJ1-5; 8 bases fit TRBD1. CDR1 and CDR2 from the germline V gene are MNHEY and SMNVEV (reference sequence). This CDR3 comprises 14 residues. With 4 bases clipped from V and 5 bases from J, the junction kept 4 bases outside the gene matches. Written as DNA, the CDR3 is TGTGCCAGCAGTTCGGGGACAGGATATCAGCCCCAGCATTTT. As protein: CASSSGTGYQPQHF.

The chain couples TRBV29-1 to TRBJ2-7; D possibly corresponds to TRBD2 (6 bases). The CDR3 is 15 residues long. V lost 2 bases and J lost 7, with 21 bases in between. Germline V gene data show CDR1 as SQVTM and CDR2 as ANQGSEA. The DNA for the CDR3 is TGCAGCGTTGAACTTCGAGGGACTCCCGGGGGTGAGCAGTACTTC. Amino acids: CSVELRGTPGGEQYF.

This clone showed up just a few times. J is TRBJ2-5 and V is TRBV13; 7 positions match TRBD2. Germline loops: CDR1 PRHDT, CDR2 FYEKMQ (reference sequence). The trim removed 5 bases at V and 5 bases at J, leaving 11 bases unmatched. The CDR3 runs 15 residues. The CDR3: CASSPGSGSGETQYF. CDR3 sequence (DNA): TGTGCCAGCAGCCCGGGTAGCGGGTCTGGTGAGACCCAGTACTTC.

The J gene is TRBJ1-1, the V gene TRBV6-5; 11 bases match TRBD1. This CDR3 has 14 amino acids. CDR1 is MNHEY, CDR2 SVGAGI, per germline. V lost 6 bases and J lost 5; bases outside the gene matches: 5. This chain's CDR3 is CASRGQGARTEAFF. The CDR3 DNA follows: TGTGCCAGCAGAGGACAGGGGGCGAGGACTGAAGCTTTCTTT.

This clone was recorded a few times. This chain uses TRBV28 with TRBJ2-5; tentative D call: TRBD1 (6 bases). CDR1 is MDHEN and CDR2 is SYDVKM in the germline V gene. This CDR3 region has 14 residues. V was cut by 10 bases and J by 5 bases, with 20 bases left in between. CDR3 bases: TGTGCCACCCAACGGCAGGGGCGTTCGGAGACCCAGTACTTC. Translation gives CATQRQGRSETQYF.

V is TRBV30 and J is TRBJ1-6; TRBD1 might be the D (5 bases). V gave up 4 bases and J gave up 2 bases, with 15 bases separating them. Germline CDR1 and CDR2: GTSNPN and SVGIG (reference sequence). This CDR3 has 16 residues. CDR3 region: CAWMSGTTAYNSPLHF. CDR3 sequence (DNA): TGTGCCTGGATGAGCGGGACGACGGCCTATAATTCACCCCTCCACTTT.

This clone was seen a handful of times. The gene calls are TRBV7-3 and TRBJ2-1; TRBD2 might be the D (5 bases). V was trimmed by 4 bases and J by 4 bases, leaving 14 bases between them. Per the germline V gene, CDR1 is SGHTA and CDR2 is FQGTGA. The CDR3 totals 15 residues. The CDR3 coding sequence is TGTGCCAGCAGCTCGCTGAGGGCCAAGTACAATGAGCAGTTCTTC. This encodes CASSSLRAKYNEQFF.

This clone turned up a few times. This chain joins TRBV2 and TRBJ1-3; D remains unclear. Trimming removed 3 bases from V and 4 bases from J, with 10 bases in between. Germline lookup yields CDR1 SNHLY and CDR2 FYNNEI. This CDR3 contains 14 residues. The CDR3 DNA reads TGTGCCAGCAGTGAGAGGGCAGCGGGAAACACCATATATTTT. This gives the protein CASSERAAGNTIYF.

V is TRBV11-2 and J is TRBJ2-7; 11 bases are shared with TRBD2. CDR1 and CDR2 (germline): SGHAT, FQNNGV. CDR3 length: 14 residues. V lost 5 bases and J lost 4; bases outside the gene matches: 4. CDR3 loop: CASSRLAGRYEQYF. The CDR3 DNA reads as TGTGCCAGCAGCAGACTAGCGGGAAGGTACGAGCAGTACTTC.

This sequence joins TRBV10-2 and TRBJ2-5, with 8 bases lining up with TRBD1. CDR1 and CDR2 (germline): WSHSY, SAAADI. The CDR3 is 12 residues long. V was pared by 10 bases and J by 3 bases, with 4 bases of the junction left unmatched. The CDR3 loop reads CATLDREETQYF. DNA for the CDR3: TGCGCCACCCTGGACAGGGAAGAGACCCAGTACTTC.

V usage is TRBV11-3 and J usage is TRBJ2-7, with 7 bases matching TRBD2. V shed 7 bases, J shed 7 bases, and the junction held 10 bases outside the gene matches. The germline gives CDR1 SGHNT, CDR2 YENEEA. CDR3 length equals 13 residues. The CDR3 DNA reads TGTGCCAGCACCCTAAATGGGGGAGGGGAGCAGTACTTC. Translating it yields CASTLNGGGEQYF. The whole variable domain, filled in from reference TRBV11-3 and TRBJ2-7, reads EAGVVQSPRYKIIEKKQPVAFWCNPISGHNTLYWYLQNLGQGPELLIRYENEEAVDDSQLPKDRFSAERLKGVDSTLKIQPAELGDSAVYLCASTLNGGGEQYFGPGTRLTVT.

The chain couples TRBV5-6 to TRBJ1-6; no clear D. The germline V gene has CDR1 SGHDT and CDR2 YYEEEE. The CDR3 extends over 13 amino acids. Deletions cut 0 bases from V and 9 bases from J, with 7 bases between. DNA for the CDR3: TGTGCCAGCAGCTTGGCCGCGGGTTCACCCCTCCACTTT. This translates into CASSLAAGSPLHF. The full variable domain, completed using reference TRBV5-6 and TRBJ1-6, is DAGVTQSPTHLIKTRGQQVTLRCSPKSGHDTVSWYQQALGQGPQFIFQYYEEEERQRGNFPDRFSGHQFPNYSSELNVNALLLGDSALYLCASSLAAGSPLHFGNGTRLTVT.

This clone was found a few times. The chain combines TRBV29-1 with TRBJ2-7, with D unclear. Germline CDR1 SQVTM, CDR2 ANQGSEA. The germline V and J ends were trimmed by 2 bases and 4 bases, with 12 bases remaining between them. The CDR3 length is 13 residues. CDR3 in DNA: TGCAGCGTTGAATGGCGGTCGGGTTACGAGCAGTACTTC. As protein: CSVEWRSGYEQYF.

The chain is built from TRBV18 and TRBJ1-5; 7 bases align to TRBD1. The CDR3 loop spans 13 amino acids. V shed 2 bases, J shed 5 bases, and the junction held 0 bases outside the gene matches. Germline V gives CDR1 KGHSH, CDR2 LQKENI. DNA for the CDR3: TGTGCCAGCTCACCAGACAGGGATCAGCCCCAGCATTTT. It yields the protein CASSPDRDQPQHF. The entire variable domain, with the rest obtained from reference TRBV18 and TRBJ1-5, is as follows: NAGVMQNPRHLVRRRGQEARLRCSPMKGHSHVYWYRQLPEEGLKFMVYLQKENIIDESGMPKERFSAEFPKEGPSILRIQQVVRGDSAAYFCASSPDRDQPQHFGDGTRLSIL.

This clone came up a few times. The rearrangement links TRBV9 to TRBJ2-1; 8 nucleotides agree with TRBD1. Germline CDR1 reads SGDLS; CDR2 reads YYNGEE. The CDR3 is 19 residues long. J lost 4 bases, V lost 0 bases, and 15 bases had no gene match. The chain's CDR3 is CASSVGPSSRGLLYNEQFF. For the CDR3, the DNA is TGTGCCAGCAGCGTAGGTCCCTCTTCCAGGGGGCTTTTATACAATGAGCAGTTCTTC. The full variable domain, its missing parts supplied by reference TRBV9 and TRBJ2-1, is DSGVTQTPKHLITATGQRVTLRCSPRSGDLSVYWYQQSLDQGLQFLIQYYNGEERAKGNILERFSAQQFPDLHSELNLSSLELGDSALYFCASSVGPSSRGLLYNEQFFGPGTRLTVL.

This clone was detected a few times. The gene calls are TRBV4-1 and TRBJ2-3, with TRBD1 matching 9 bases. This CDR3 comprises 17 residues. The V and J ends lost 1 base and 2 bases, in that order; junction bases with no gene match: 7. Germline assignment: CDR1 MGHRA and CDR2 YSYEKL. The CDR3 bases are TGCGCCAGCAGCCAAGCATTGAACAGGGGGCTCACAGATACGCAGTATTTT. Protein: CASSQALNRGLTDTQYF.

The chain employs TRBV10-3 and TRBJ2-1, with 8 bases fitting TRBD1. Germline CDR1 reads ENHRY; CDR2 reads SYGVKD. V was pared by 5 bases and J by 5 bases, with 8 bases of the junction left unmatched. CDR3 length equals 15 residues. The CDR3 nucleotides read TGTGCCATCAGTATACAGGGGGATCAGAACAATGAGCAGTTCTTC. Encoded protein: CAISIQGDQNNEQFF.

V gene TRBV27 combines with J gene TRBJ1-2; maybe TRBD1 (6 bases). V gave up 10 bases and J gave up 6 bases, with 15 bases separating them. This CDR3 region has 12 residues. CDR1 is MNHEY and CDR2 is SMNVEV in the germline V gene (reference sequence). The CDR3 nucleotides are TGTGCCACTCGTGGGGGGGGCCATGGCTACACCTTC. Its protein is CATRGGGHGYTF.

The gene calls are TRBV7-9 and TRBJ1-2, with D possibly being TRBD1 (6 bases). From germline, CDR1 is SEHNR and CDR2 FQNEAQ (reference sequence). This CDR3 spans 14 amino acids. The V gene lost 5 bases and the J gene lost 4 bases, with 14 bases spanning the gap. CDR3 sequence reads: CASSGYREIYGYTF. The CDR3 nucleotides read TGTGCCAGCAGCGGGTACAGGGAGATCTATGGCTACACCTTC.

This chain's CDR3 is CASSRLAGPDYEQYF. The CDR3 coding sequence is TGTGCCAGCAGTCGACTAGCGGGACCCGACTACGAGCAGTACTTC. The chain employs TRBV6-4 and TRBJ2-7; 11 bases are a match to TRBD2. This CDR3 comprises 15 residues. Germline trimming cut 5 bases from V and 3 bases from J; bases unmatched to any gene: 6. The germline CDR1 and CDR2 sequences are MRHNA and SNTAGT.

The J gene is TRBJ1-5, the V gene TRBV2; 7 positions match TRBD1. The J segment lost 2 bases and the V segment lost 10 bases, leaving 8 bases of the junction unmatched. In germline, CDR1 is SNHLY, CDR2 FYNNEI. The CDR3 extends over 14 amino acids. The CDR3 DNA is TGTGCCACCCAGGGGGGAAACGGCAATCAGCCCCAGCATTTT. It translates to CATQGGNGNQPQHF.